This entry features one T cell receptor beta chain sequence. Germline CDR1 SGHRS, CDR2 YFSETQ. The ends lost 2 bases at V and 5 bases at J; junction bases unmatched: 4. The CDR3 is 14 residues long. The entry originates in a study of cytomegalovirus exposure and HLA in healthy donors. Data came from immunoSEQ multiplex PCR; TCRdb stores just in-frame clones and leaves some out. The table lists about 73,000 clones, over 85% of them singletons. The sequenced material came from PBMCs. This TCR was recovered from a young woman in good health and CMV-seropositive. The chain links TRBV5-1 to TRBJ2-7; 10 bases line up with TRBD1. The CDR3 nucleotides are TGCGCCAGCAGCTTCCGGGACAGGGGCAACGAGCAGTACTTC. Its protein product is CASSFRDRGNEQYF.